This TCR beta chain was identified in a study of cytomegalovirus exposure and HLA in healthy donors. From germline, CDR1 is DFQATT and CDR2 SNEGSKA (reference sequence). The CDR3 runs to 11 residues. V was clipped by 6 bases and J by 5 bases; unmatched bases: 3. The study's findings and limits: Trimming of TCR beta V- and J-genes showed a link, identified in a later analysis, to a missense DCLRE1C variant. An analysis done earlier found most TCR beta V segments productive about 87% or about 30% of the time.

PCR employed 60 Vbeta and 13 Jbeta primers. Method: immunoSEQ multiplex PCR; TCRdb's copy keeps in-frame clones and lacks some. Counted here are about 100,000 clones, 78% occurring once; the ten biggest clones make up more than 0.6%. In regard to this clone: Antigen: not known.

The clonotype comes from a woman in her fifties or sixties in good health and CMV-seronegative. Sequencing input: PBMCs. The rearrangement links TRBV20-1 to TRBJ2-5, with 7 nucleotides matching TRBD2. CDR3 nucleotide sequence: TGCAGTGCGGAGGGAGGGGAGACCCAGTACTTC. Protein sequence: CSAEGGETQYF.